Listed below are T cell receptor beta chains from one sample, sequenced in a study of blood T cell repertoires in COVID-19. Sequencing used immunoSEQ multiplex PCR; TCRdb keeps in-frame clones, though not all of them. The sample records about 250,000 clones, about 88% being singletons. Material for sequencing was peripheral blood. Receptors were obtained from a woman aged 35 to 49 who had recovered from COVID-19. Both conserved end residues are part of each CDR3. A D gene is named only where the DNA matches it firmly. Expanded clones get a size class; other rows say once, few or many, or leave the size out.

j_gene | abundance | v_gene | d_gene | len | CDR3aa | CDR3nt
TRBJ1-4 | . | TRBV6-1 | . | 15 | CASSEAAGNVQKLFF | TGTGCCAGCAGTGAAGCGGCAGGGAATGTTCAAAAACTGTTTTTT
TRBJ1-1 | . | TRBV18 | TRBD1 | 16 | CASSRDRQVRDTEAFF | TGTGCCAGCTCACGGGACAGACAGGTCCGAGACACTGAAGCTTTCTTT
TRBJ2-5 | . | TRBV5-4 | TRBD2 | 16 | CASSSRTSGVRETQYF | TGTGCCAGCAGCTCCAGGACTAGCGGGGTGAGGGAGACCCAGTACTTC
TRBJ1-5 | . | TRBV5-8 | . | 13 | CASSLGEWQPQHF | TGTGCCAGCAGCTTGGGGGAGTGGCAGCCCCAGCATTTT
TRBJ1-5 | few | TRBV4-3 | . | 16 | CASSQEAGRAHQPQHF | TGCGCCAGCAGCCAGGAAGCGGGGAGGGCCCATCAGCCCCAGCATTTT
TRBJ1-3 | . | TRBV12-3/TRBV12-4 | . | 13 | CASSFNSGNTIYF | TGTGCCAGCAGTTTTAACTCTGGAAACACCATATATTTT
TRBJ1-5 | . | TRBV28 | . | 14 | CASTQGWGNQPQHF | TGTGCCAGCACCCAGGGTTGGGGCAATCAGCCCCAGCATTTT
TRBJ1-1 | . | TRBV11-3 | . | 14 | CASSLRRTAAEAFF | TGTGCCAGCAGCTTACGTCGGACAGCTGCAGAAGCTTTCTTT
TRBJ1-1 | . | TRBV19 | . | 13 | CASSIRPNTEAFF | TGTGCCAGTAGTATCAGGCCCAACACTGAAGCTTTCTTT
TRBJ1-2 | . | TRBV11-1 | . | 13 | CASSFPGSDGYTF | TGTGCCAGCAGCTTCCCAGGATCGGATGGCTACACCTTC
TRBJ1-2 | . | TRBV27 | . | 14 | CASRAAGANYGYTF | TGTGCCAGCAGGGCGGCGGGAGCTAACTATGGCTACACCTTC
TRBJ1-1 | . | TRBV29-1 | . | 13 | CSVADRWNTEAFF | TGCAGCGTGGCGGACAGATGGAACACTGAAGCTTTCTTT
TRBJ1-1 | . | TRBV27 | TRBD1 | 15 | CASSFSGGKDTEAFF | TGTGCCAGCAGTTTTTCAGGGGGTAAGGACACTGAAGCTTTCTTT
TRBJ1-1 | . | TRBV25-1 | . | 14 | CASSELDRNTEAFF | TGTGCCAGCAGTGAATTGGACAGGAACACTGAAGCTTTCTTT
TRBJ2-2 | . | TRBV7-2 | TRBD2 | 17 | CASSVISGSGYTGELFF | TGTGCCAGCAGCGTAATTAGCGGGAGCGGGTACACCGGGGAGCTGTTTTTT
TRBJ2-5 | once | TRBV18 | TRBD2 | 17 | CASSPGTSGRTGETQYF | TGTGCCAGCTCACCAGGGACTAGCGGGAGGACAGGAGAGACCCAGTACTTC
TRBJ2-5 | . | TRBV27 | TRBD2 | 16 | CASSLSRREGQETQYF | TGTGCCAGCAGTTTATCGCGCCGGGAGGGCCAAGAGACCCAGTACTTC
TRBJ1-5 | . | TRBV2 | . | 15 | CASSSGRGTNQPQHF | TGTGCCAGCAGTTCGGGGCGGGGAACCAATCAGCCCCAGCATTTT
TRBJ2-7 | . | TRBV11-3 | . | 13 | CASSLIGQREQYF | TGTGCCAGCAGCTTAATCGGACAGCGAGAGCAGTACTTC
TRBJ1-3 | . | TRBV11-1 | . | 13 | CARSRGAGNTIYF | TGTGCCAGATCTCGGGGGGCTGGAAACACCATATATTTT
TRBJ1-1 | . | TRBV12-3/TRBV12-4 | . | 12 | CASISWNTEAFF | TGTGCCAGCATCTCCTGGAACACTGAAGCTTTCTTT
TRBJ2-4 | . | TRBV3-1/TRBV3-2 | . | 14 | CASSPTGGLNIQYF | TGTGCCAGCAGCCCCACCGGCGGTTTAAACATTCAGTACTTC
TRBJ2-3 | . | TRBV27 | TRBD2 | 15 | CASSLGLALTDTQYF | TGTGCCAGCAGTTTAGGACTAGCCCTCACAGATACGCAGTATTTT
TRBJ1-4 | . | TRBV30 | . | 15 | CAWSAGTRSGEKLFF | TGTGCCTGGAGTGCCGGGACACGGTCGGGTGAAAAACTGTTTTTT
TRBJ2-2 | . | TRBV2 | TRBD2 | 16 | CASSLYGTSFTGELFF | TGTGCCAGCAGCCTCTACGGGACTAGTTTCACCGGGGAGCTGTTTTTT
TRBJ1-1 | . | TRBV27 | . | 13 | CASSFTGNTGAFF | TGTGCCAGCAGTTTCACAGGGAATACGGGGGCTTTCTTT
TRBJ2-7 | . | TRBV14 | . | 13 | CASSQFKNYEQYF | TGTGCCAGCAGCCAATTCAAAAACTACGAGCAGTACTTC
TRBJ1-4 | . | TRBV9 | . | 15 | CASSVGTDSNEKLFF | TGTGCCAGCAGCGTAGGTACGGACAGTAATGAAAAACTGTTTTTT
TRBJ2-7 | . | TRBV10-3 | TRBD2 | 13 | CAIWTSGGYEQYF | TGTGCCATCTGGACTAGCGGGGGTTACGAGCAGTACTTC
TRBJ2-3 | . | TRBV6-2/TRBV6-3 | TRBD1 | 16 | CASSMIPGQGTDTQYF | TGTGCCAGCAGCATGATACCGGGACAGGGTACAGATACGCAGTATTTT
TRBJ2-1 | . | TRBV19 | . | 13 | CASSITIGNEQFF | TGTGCCAGTAGTATAACAATTGGCAATGAGCAGTTCTTC
TRBJ1-6 | . | TRBV11-2 | . | 14 | CASSLRGLDSPLHF | TGTGCCAGCAGCCTAAGGGGGTTGGATTCACCCCTCCACTTT
TRBJ2-3 | . | TRBV30 | . | 12 | CAWSVGQDTQYF | TGTGCCTGGAGTGTAGGACAAGATACGCAGTATTTT
TRBJ2-3 | . | TRBV13 | TRBD2 | 18 | CASSPEGLAGPVSFTQYF | TGTGCCAGCAGCCCGGAGGGACTAGCGGGACCCGTTTCATTTACGCAGTATTTT
TRBJ1-4 | . | TRBV7-2 | TRBD1 | 14 | CASSFTGDNEKLFF | TGTGCCAGCAGCTTCACAGGGGATAATGAAAAACTGTTTTTT
TRBJ1-3 | . | TRBV7-6 | . | 15 | CASSPRDGSGNTIYF | TGTGCCAGCAGCCCCAGGGATGGCTCTGGAAACACCATATATTTT
TRBJ1-3 | . | TRBV13 | TRBD1 | 16 | CASSWLYRGQGNTIYF | TGTGCCAGCAGCTGGCTGTACAGGGGGCAGGGAAACACCATATATTTT
TRBJ2-1 | . | TRBV7-9 | TRBD2 | 15 | CASSLFSGGTNEQFF | TGTGCCAGCAGCTTATTTAGCGGGGGGACCAATGAGCAGTTCTTC
TRBJ1-1 | . | TRBV6-2/TRBV6-3 | . | 13 | CASSYDAGTEAFF | TGTGCCAGCAGTTACGATGCCGGCACTGAAGCTTTCTTT
TRBJ2-7 | . | TRBV7-9 | . | 15 | CASSGLIAGSYEQYF | TGTGCCAGCAGCGGGCTCATCGCGGGCTCCTACGAGCAGTACTTC
TRBJ1-4 | . | TRBV28 | . | 13 | CASSSDVRGKLFF | TGTGCCAGCAGTTCAGACGTTCGGGGGAAACTGTTTTTT
TRBJ1-1 | once | TRBV19 | . | 16 | CASSIGPTSPDTEAFF | TGTGCCAGTAGTATAGGCCCGACATCTCCGGACACTGAAGCTTTCTTT
TRBJ1-2 | . | TRBV27 | . | 13 | CASRRHGSYGYTF | TGTGCCAGCAGGAGGCACGGGAGCTATGGCTACACCTTC
TRBJ2-1 | . | TRBV18 | TRBD2 | 16 | CASSPPGLAGINEQFF | TGTGCCAGCTCACCACCGGGACTAGCGGGAATCAATGAGCAGTTCTTC
TRBJ2-1 | . | TRBV5-6 | . | 12 | CASSLNRNEQFF | TGTGCCAGCAGCCTAAATCGTAATGAGCAGTTCTTC
TRBJ2-2 | . | TRBV9 | TRBD2 | 15 | CASSVGLAGTGELFF | TGTGCCAGCAGCGTTGGACTAGCGGGAACCGGGGAGCTGTTTTTT
TRBJ1-6 | once | TRBV2 | . | 15 | CASSEREALNSPLHF | TGTGCCAGCAGTGAGAGAGAGGCCCTGAATTCACCCCTCCACTTT
TRBJ2-5 | . | TRBV18 | . | 15 | CASSPLQEYQETQYF | TGTGCCAGCTCACCTTTACAGGAGTACCAAGAGACCCAGTACTTC
TRBJ2-5 | . | TRBV11-3 | . | 15 | CASSLVGSGQETQYF | TGTGCCAGCAGCTTAGTAGGAAGCGGCCAAGAGACCCAGTACTTC
TRBJ2-4 | . | TRBV11-2 | TRBD1 | 16 | CASRNVRGQAKNIQYF | TGTGCCAGCAGGAATGTCAGGGGGCAGGCCAAAAACATTCAGTACTTC
TRBJ2-1 | . | TRBV10-1 | TRBD2 | 17 | CASSGLAGGSSYNEQFF | TGCGCCAGCAGCGGACTAGCGGGAGGGAGCTCCTACAATGAGCAGTTCTTC
TRBJ2-7 | . | TRBV6-5 | . | 14 | CASSLGLPANEQYF | TGTGCCAGCAGCCTCGGACTACCCGCCAACGAGCAGTACTTC
TRBJ2-5 | once | TRBV19 | TRBD1 | 13 | CASRAGGQETQYF | TGTGCCAGTAGAGCAGGGGGCCAAGAGACCCAGTACTTC
TRBJ1-6 | . | TRBV28 | TRBD1 | 16 | CASRSGTGGVSSPLHF | TGTGCCAGCAGATCCGGGACAGGGGGCGTTAGTTCACCCCTCCACTTT
TRBJ1-5 | . | TRBV10-3 | TRBD1 | 12 | CATGQPNQPQHF | TGTGCCACGGGACAGCCTAATCAGCCCCAGCATTTT